This T cell receptor (beta chain) came from a study of blood T cells in healthy people across ages. A second PCR of roughly 6 to 12 cycles used a sample-barcoded 5' primer and a J-beta primer mix. One entry per CDR3 protein, called by TCRdb with MiXCR from the 5' RACE reads. Of a few hundred thousand distinct CDR3 sequences listed, 27% were seen once; the top ten hold approximately 28%. This clonotype was counted between two and nine times. Looked up from germline, CDR1 is SGDLS and CDR2 is YYNGEE. The CDR3 extends over 13 amino acids. V lost 0 bases to trimming and J lost 12 bases, with 12 bases between them.

The TCR originated in a woman between 65 and 79 years old in good health. The material sequenced was blood. The V and J genes are TRBV9 and TRBJ1-4; no firm D call. In DNA form, the CDR3 reads TGTGCCAGCAGCGTAGTACCTGATGGGGAACTGTTTTTT. Translated: CASSVVPDGELFF.